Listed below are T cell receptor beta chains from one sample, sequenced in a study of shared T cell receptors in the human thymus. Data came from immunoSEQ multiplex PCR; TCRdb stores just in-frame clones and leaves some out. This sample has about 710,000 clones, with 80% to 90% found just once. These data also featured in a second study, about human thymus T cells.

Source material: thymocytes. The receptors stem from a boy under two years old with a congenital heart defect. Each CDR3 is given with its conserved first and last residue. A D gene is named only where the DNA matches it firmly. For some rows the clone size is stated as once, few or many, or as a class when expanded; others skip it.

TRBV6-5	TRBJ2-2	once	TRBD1	TGTGCCAGCAGCGGGGGTCGACAGGGGCCCGGGGAGCTGTTTTTT	CASSGGRQGPGELFF
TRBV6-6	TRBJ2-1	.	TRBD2	TGTGCCAGCAGCGACGCCCTAGCGGACGCCTACAATGAGCAGTTCTTC	CASSDALADAYNEQFF
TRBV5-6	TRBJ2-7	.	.	TGTGCCAGCAGCTTGGAGACGCGGGACCCCTACGAGCAGTACTTC	CASSLETRDPYEQYF
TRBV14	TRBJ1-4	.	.	TGTGCCAGCAGCCAAGGAGGGCAGTTTAATGAAAAACTGTTTTTT	CASSQGGQFNEKLFF
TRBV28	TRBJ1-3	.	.	TGTGCCAGCAGTTTATTGCCGCGGGGAGGGGGTGGAAACACCATATATTTT	CASSLLPRGGGGNTIYF
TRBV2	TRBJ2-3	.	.	TGTGCCAGCAGTGAAGGAGTTTCCGCTAGCACAGATACGCAGTATTTT	CASSEGVSASTDTQYF
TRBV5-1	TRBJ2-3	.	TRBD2	TGCGCCAGCAGCTTGGAGTCTTTTGCGGGGGGCACAGATACGCAGTATTTT	CASSLESFAGGTDTQYF
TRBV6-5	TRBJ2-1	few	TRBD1	TGTGCCAGCAGTTTAGGGACAGGGAAACGCAATGAGCAGTTCTTC	CASSLGTGKRNEQFF
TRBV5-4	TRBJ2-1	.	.	TGTGCCAGCAGCTTAACTGGAGACAATGAGCAGTTCTTC	CASSLTGDNEQFF
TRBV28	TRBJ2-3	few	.	TGTGCCAGCAGTTTAAAGGGGCCGAGCACAGATACGCAGTATTTT	CASSLKGPSTDTQYF
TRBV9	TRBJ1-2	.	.	TGTGCCAGCAGCCCCTTAGGGGATCGGTGGTATGGCTACACCTTC	CASSPLGDRWYGYTF
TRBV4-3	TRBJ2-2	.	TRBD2	TGCGCCAGCAGCCAATGGGGAGGGACCGGGGAGCTGTTTTTT	CASSQWGGTGELFF
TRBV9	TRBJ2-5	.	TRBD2	TGTGCCAGCAGTGTACCGGGACTAGGTGAAGAGACCCAGTACTTC	CASSVPGLGEETQYF
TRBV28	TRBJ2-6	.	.	TGTGCCAGCTCCCTTGCTGGGGCCAACGTCCTGACTTTC	CASSLAGANVLTF
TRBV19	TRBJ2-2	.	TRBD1	TGTGCCAGTAGTATTATGGGGACAGGCCAAAGAACCGGGGAGCTGTTTTTT	CASSIMGTGQRTGELFF
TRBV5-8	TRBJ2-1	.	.	TGTGCCAGCAGCCTCAGGGTATCCTCCTACAATGAGCAGTTCTTC	CASSLRVSSYNEQFF
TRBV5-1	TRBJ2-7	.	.	TGCGCCAGCACCCCGGGAGAGGCGGACGAGCAGTACTTC	CASTPGEADEQYF
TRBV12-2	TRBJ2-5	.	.	TGTGCAAGTCGCTCGTATCATAAACCTAGGGGTACAGAGACCCAGTACTTC	CASRSYHKPRGTETQYF
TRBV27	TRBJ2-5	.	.	TGTGCCAGCAGTTCACAGGGCCCGGCCCAAAAAGAGACCCAGTACTTC	CASSSQGPAQKETQYF
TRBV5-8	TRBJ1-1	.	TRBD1	TGTGCCAGCAGCCCCCGGGACAGGGAACCCCAGGACACTGAAGCTTTCTTT	CASSPRDREPQDTEAFF
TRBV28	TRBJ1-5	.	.	TGTGCCAGCAGTGAAGACTGCTGTGGTCCCCAGCATTTT	CASSEDCCGPQHF
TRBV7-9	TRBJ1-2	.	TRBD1	TGTGCCAGCAGCTTACGAGGGGGCGCAGTCTATGGCTACACCTTC	CASSLRGGAVYGYTF
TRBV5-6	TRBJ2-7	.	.	TGTGCCAGCAGCTTGGCCAGGAACTCCTACGAGCAGTACTTC	CASSLARNSYEQYF